This T cell receptor beta chain was obtained from a study of technical replicates of blood from several donors. The CDR3 runs 15 residues. In germline, CDR1 is SGHRS, CDR2 YFSETQ. Unmatched junction bases numbered 8, after V lost 3 bases and J lost 5 bases. Produced via immunoSEQ multiplex PCR; TCRdb's table is partial and in-frame only. The profile shows tens of thousands of clones, 93% of them singletons. The sequence was collected from a human donor in good health. The sequencing input was T cells isolated from PBMCs. This rearrangement joins TRBV5-1 to TRBJ2-5, with TRBD1 identical over 9 bases. The CDR3 bases are TGCGCCAGCAGCTCACTTTTAGGACAGGGGGAGACCCAGTACTTC. This translates into CASSSLLGQGETQYF. The entire variable domain, with the rest obtained from reference TRBV5-1 and TRBJ2-5, is as follows: KAGVTQTPRYLIKTRGQQVTLSCSPISGHRSVSWYQQTPGQGLQFLFEYFSETQRNKGNFPGRFSGRQFSNSRSEMNVSTLELGDSALYLCASSSLLGQGETQYFGPGTRLLVL.